This T cell receptor (beta chain) appears in the sequencing data of a study of blood T cells in healthy people across ages. Findings and limits, study-wide: Conclusively comparing naive with antigen-experienced cells was impossible with unsorted PBMCs.

Using a J-beta primer mix together with a sample-barcoded 5' primer, a second PCR was run for about 6 to 12 cycles. Every individual sample yielded 3 million or more paired-end reads (each containing CDR3). TCRdb called the 5' RACE reads again in MiXCR, with one record for every CDR3 protein. The data contain some 730,000 distinct CDR3 sequences, about a fifth of them singletons. The J segment lost 2 bases and the V segment lost 5 bases, leaving 15 bases of the junction unmatched. Looked up from germline, CDR1 is DFQATT and CDR2 is SNEGSKA (reference sequence). There are 17 residues in the CDR3. Only a few counts were recorded for this clonotype. Its specificity is not known.

The sequence derives from a man aged 70-80 years in good health. The rearrangement links TRBV20-1 to TRBJ2-7; 10 nucleotides align to TRBD2. Material for sequencing was blood. The DNA of the CDR3 is TGCAGTGCTCAAGACCTCTTTACTAGCGGGATAACCTACGAGCAGTACGTC. This translates into CSAQDLFTSGITYEQYV.